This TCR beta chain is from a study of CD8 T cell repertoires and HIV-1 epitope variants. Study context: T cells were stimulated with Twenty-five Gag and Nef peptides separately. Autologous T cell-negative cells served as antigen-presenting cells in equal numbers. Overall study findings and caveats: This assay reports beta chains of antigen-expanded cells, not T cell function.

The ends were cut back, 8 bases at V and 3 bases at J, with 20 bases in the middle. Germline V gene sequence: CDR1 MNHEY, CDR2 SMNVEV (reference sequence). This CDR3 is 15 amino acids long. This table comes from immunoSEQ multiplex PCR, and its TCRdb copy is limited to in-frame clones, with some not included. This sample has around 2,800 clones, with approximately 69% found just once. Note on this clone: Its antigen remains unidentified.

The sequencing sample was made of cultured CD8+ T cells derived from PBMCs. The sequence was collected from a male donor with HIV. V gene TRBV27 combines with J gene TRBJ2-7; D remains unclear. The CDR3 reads CASLEGPGPLYEQYF. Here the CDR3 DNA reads TGTGCCAGCCTCGAAGGACCAGGACCACTCTACGAGCAGTACTTC.